Listed here are 22 T cell receptor beta chains from one sample, sequenced in a study of memory CD4+ T cells and cytomegalovirus serostatus. Single viable CD3+CD4+CD8-CD45RO+ cells were sorted as the memory CD4+ T cells. TCRdb keeps only in-frame clones here, not all; method: immunoSEQ multiplex PCR. The sample contains approximately 60,000 clones, around 80% of which appear only once. Material for sequencing was memory CD4+ T cells from blood. The origin of the receptors is an adult in good health and CMV-seronegative.

This sequence joins TRBV19 and TRBJ2-1; 14 nucleotides line up with TRBD2. The CDR3 covers 15 residues. V shed 6 bases, J shed 8 bases, and the junction held 6 bases outside the gene matches. The germline CDR1 and CDR2 sequences are LNHDA and SQIVND (reference sequence). CDR3: CASRSGTSGSDEQFF. In nucleotides, the CDR3 is TGTGCCAGTAGATCCGGGACTAGCGGGAGCGATGAGCAGTTCTTC.

This sequence joins TRBV6-5 and TRBJ1-4; D is uncertain. The V gene's germline CDR1 is MNHEY and CDR2 SVGAGI. The V end lost 5 bases, the J end lost 4 bases, and 8 bases lay between the germline ends. The CDR3 is made up of 13 amino acids. The CDR3 region has the DNA TGTGCCAGCAGTAAACACGATAATGAAAAACTGTTTTTT. As protein: CASSKHDNEKLFF.

The chain employs TRBV5-1 and TRBJ2-3; TRBD1 is a possible D gene (6 bases). Germline V gives CDR1 SGHRS, CDR2 YFSETQ. The CDR3 is 15 residues long. The germline V and J ends were trimmed by 4 bases and 3 bases, with 15 bases remaining between them. CDR3 loop: CASSAYRVQTDTQYF. The CDR3 nucleotides read TGCGCCAGCAGCGCCTACAGGGTCCAAACAGATACGCAGTATTTT.

This clone was counted a few times. CDR3 nucleotide sequence: TGTGCCAGCAGATCGGGGACAGATGCTGGCTACACCTTC. Residues: CASRSGTDAGYTF. The rearrangement links TRBV11-2 to TRBJ1-2, with 7 bases matching TRBD1. Germline V gives CDR1 SGHAT, CDR2 FQNNGV. The ends lost 6 bases at V and 7 bases at J; junction bases unmatched: 8. CDR3 length: 13 residues.

This sequence joins TRBV7-9 and TRBJ1-4; a weak D match, TRBD1 (6 bases). This CDR3 contains 14 residues. The ends were cut back, 0 bases at V and 8 bases at J, with 10 bases in the middle. Germline values: CDR1 SEHNR, CDR2 FQNEAQ (reference sequence). DNA of the CDR3: TGTGCCAGCAGCTTAGCCACAACAGGGGAAAAACTGTTTTTT. It is translated as CASSLATTGEKLFF. The full variable domain, completed using reference TRBV7-9 and TRBJ1-4, is DTGVSQNPRHKITKRGQNVTFRCDPISEHNRLYWYRQTLGQGPEFLTYFQNEAQLEKSRLLSDRFSAERPKGSFSTLEIQRTEQGDSAMYLCASSLATTGEKLFFGSGTQLSVL.

The J gene is TRBJ2-7, the V gene TRBV30; 7 bases are shared with TRBD1. The CDR3 length is 15 residues. With V trimmed by 2 bases and J by 2 bases, 9 bases remained unmatched. From germline, CDR1 is GTSNPN and CDR2 SVGIG (reference sequence). The CDR3, as DNA: TGTGCCTGGAGTCCACCGACAGGGTTGACCTACGAGCAGTACTTC. This translates into CAWSPPTGLTYEQYF.

The rearrangement joins TRBV6-5 to TRBJ1-5; D may be TRBD1 (6 bases). V was pared by 6 bases and J by 4 bases, with 10 bases between. This CDR3 is built from 13 residues. Germline loops: CDR1 MNHEY, CDR2 SVGAGI. The CDR3 DNA is TGTGCCAGCAGCCTAACAGGGAATCAGCCCCAGCATTTT. This sequence encodes CASSLTGNQPQHF.

The V call is TRBV28, the J call TRBJ1-1; no clear D gene. Looked up from germline, CDR1 is MDHEN and CDR2 is SYDVKM. CDR3 length equals 12 residues. The V gene lost 7 bases and the J gene lost 2 bases, with 8 bases spanning the gap. This CDR3 is CASIYRNTEAFF. DNA for the CDR3: TGTGCCAGCATCTACCGTAACACTGAAGCTTTCTTT.

The rearrangement joins TRBV2 to TRBJ2-1; 10 bases are shared with TRBD2. After removal of 3 bases from V and 14 bases from J, the junction contained 10 bases not matched to a gene. CDR3 length: 14 amino acids. Germline loops: CDR1 SNHLY, CDR2 FYNNEI. The CDR3 sequence is CASSDERGGKGEFF. DNA of the CDR3: TGTGCCAGCAGTGACGAGCGGGGGGGTAAAGGGGAGTTCTTC.

The CDR3: CAWRTWTSGSSRELFF. The CDR3 DNA reads as TGTGCCTGGAGGACATGGACTAGCGGGAGTTCGCGGGAGCTGTTTTTT. The J gene is TRBJ2-2, the V gene TRBV30, with 13 bases matching TRBD2. Unmatched junction bases numbered 10, after V lost 3 bases and J lost 9 bases. The germline V gene encodes CDR1 GTSNPN and CDR2 SVGIG (reference sequence). The CDR3 loop spans 16 amino acids.

The chain has TRBV19 and TRBJ1-2, with TRBD1 matching 7 bases. The CDR3 has 13 amino acids. Germline V lookup: CDR1 LNHDA, CDR2 SQIVND (reference sequence). J was trimmed by 5 bases and V by 6 bases; bases with no gene match: 6. CDR3 nucleotide sequence: TGTGCCAGTAGAGACAGGGCCTCGTATGGCTACACCTTC. Amino acid sequence: CASRDRASYGYTF.

The V gene is TRBV5-1, the J gene TRBJ1-5; 7 nucleotides match TRBD1. Germline assignment: CDR1 SGHRS and CDR2 YFSETQ. The CDR3 has 15 amino acids. The trim removed 4 bases at V and 4 bases at J, leaving 8 bases unmatched. CDR3 sequence reads: CASSVIGGENQPQHF. The CDR3 DNA is TGCGCCAGCAGCGTAATAGGGGGCGAGAATCAGCCCCAGCATTTT.

The CDR3 sequence is CASSLYRGGEKLFF. The CDR3 nucleotides read TGTGCCAGCAGTTTATACAGGGGAGGCGAAAAACTGTTTTTT. The rearrangement uses TRBV27 and TRBJ1-4; 7 bases agree with TRBD1. CDR3 length: 14 amino acids. V shed 1 base, J shed 8 bases, and the junction held 4 bases outside the gene matches. Germline V gene data show CDR1 as MNHEY and CDR2 as SMNVEV (reference sequence). Based on the CDR3 plus reference TRBV27 and TRBJ1-4, the full variable domain is EAQVTQNPRYLITVTGKKLTVTCSQNMNHEYMSWYRQDPGLGLRQIYYSMNVEVTDKGDVPEGYKVSRKEKRNFPLILESPSPNQTSLYFCASSLYRGGEKLFFGSGTQLSVL.

The chain combines TRBV6-4 with TRBJ2-1, with 8 bases matching TRBD2. V was pared by 0 bases and J by 9 bases, with 7 bases of the junction left unmatched. Germline V lookup: CDR1 MRHNA, CDR2 SNTAGT. This CDR3 region has 15 residues. CDR3 protein: CASSDSPAGVGEQFF. In nucleotides, the CDR3 is TGTGCCAGCAGTGACTCCCCAGCGGGAGTCGGTGAGCAGTTCTTC.

As regards this clone: Other DNA sequences in this sample translate to the same CDR3. The CDR3 reads CSAREETQYF. CDR3 in DNA: TGCAGTGCTAGAGAGGAGACCCAGTACTTC. J is TRBJ2-5 and V is TRBV20-1; D gene ambiguous. There are 10 residues in the CDR3. Deletions cut 0 bases from V and 5 bases from J, with 1 base between. The germline V gene has CDR1 DFQATT and CDR2 SNEGSKA (reference sequence).

This clone was detected only a few times. The V and J genes are TRBV28 and TRBJ2-1; 8 bases line up with TRBD1. CDR1 is MDHEN and CDR2 is SYDVKM in the germline V gene. The CDR3 runs to 12 residues. V shed 10 bases and J 9 bases; nucleotides not matched to a gene: 8. CDR3 sequence reads: CAITDRAREQFF. The DNA of the CDR3 is TGTGCCATCACGGACAGGGCCCGTGAGCAGTTCTTC.

The chain recombines TRBV4-3 with TRBJ1-5; possibly TRBD1 for D (5 bases). V was cut by 1 base and J by 1 base, with 8 bases left in between. CDR3 length: 15 amino acids. Germline V gene sequence: CDR1 LGHNA, CDR2 YSLEER. Here the CDR3 reads CASSQVTGSNQPQHF. CDR3 sequence (DNA): TGCGCCAGCAGCCAAGTAACAGGAAGCAATCAGCCCCAGCATTTT.

This clone appeared once. This specimen includes other DNA sequences encoding the same CDR3. CDR3 protein: CAWSVGGNQPQHF. In nucleotides, the CDR3 is TGTGCCTGGAGTGTAGGGGGCAATCAGCCCCAGCATTTT. The rearrangement joins TRBV30 to TRBJ1-5; the D gene is possibly TRBD1 (5 bases). V gave up 0 bases and J gave up 2 bases, with 5 bases separating them. The germline V gene encodes CDR1 GTSNPN and CDR2 SVGIG (reference sequence). The length of the CDR3 is 13 residues.

The gene calls are TRBV7-2 and TRBJ2-1; D is unresolved. V was clipped by 5 bases and J by 4 bases, with 9 bases between them. The germline gives CDR1 SGHTA, CDR2 FQGNSA. The CDR3 totals 13 residues. The CDR3 nucleotides are TGTGCCAGCAGCCTTATTGTGTACAATGAGCAGTTCTTC. It encodes CASSLIVYNEQFF. Full variable domain (rest looked up from reference TRBV7-2 and TRBJ2-1): GAGVSQSPSNKVTEKGKDVELRCDPISGHTALYWYRQSLGQGLEFLIYFQGNSAPDKSGLPSDRFSAERTGGSVSTLTIQRTQQEDSAVYLCASSLIVYNEQFFGPGTRLTVL.

In its sample, this clone was seen once. The chain has TRBV27 and TRBJ1-2; 9 bases are a match to TRBD1. Germline V lookup: CDR1 MNHEY, CDR2 SMNVEV (reference sequence). The CDR3 loop spans 15 amino acids. Trimming took 5 bases from V and 2 from J; bases not matched to a gene: 6. The CDR3 is CASSTSTGGNYGYTF. The CDR3 DNA reads as TGTGCCAGCAGTACCTCGACAGGGGGGAACTATGGCTACACCTTC.

V and J are TRBV29-1 and TRBJ1-1, with a possible D match to TRBD1 (5 bases). V was shortened by 7 bases and J by 6 bases, with 21 bases between the two germline ends. The V gene's germline CDR1 is SQVTM and CDR2 ANQGSEA. The CDR3 runs 14 residues. The CDR3 here is CSANRGSRDSEAFF. The DNA of the CDR3 is TGCAGCGCGAATAGGGGCAGTCGGGACTCTGAAGCTTTCTTT.

This clone was seen a few times. The chain employs TRBV11-2 and TRBJ2-3, with TRBD1 as a possible D gene (6 bases). The CDR3 covers 15 residues. The germline V gene encodes CDR1 SGHAT and CDR2 FQNNGV. V gave up 5 bases and J gave up 1 base, with 13 bases separating them. The CDR3 nucleotides are TGTGCCAGCAGCCGACAGGTGAGAGGCACAGATACGCAGTATTTT. Its translation is CASSRQVRGTDTQYF.